This T cell receptor (beta chain) was sequenced in a study of blood T cell dynamics during melanoma immunotherapy. Study at large: Patients with metastatic melanoma got pembrolizumab or nivolumab-ipilimumab as first-line care. Study-wide points: Whether repertoire-driving clones were melanoma-specific could not be determined.

CDR1 GTSNPN and CDR2 SVGIG come from the germline V gene (reference sequence). CDR3 size: 11 residues. Deletions cut 0 bases from V and 1 base from J, with 1 base between. The time point is: pre-treatment baseline. Disease control meant complete response, partial response or stable disease at 12 weeks. Prior systemic cancer therapy, immunosuppressant use and other active malignancies excluded patients. TCRdb's copy holds only in-frame clones and misses some; the assay was immunoSEQ multiplex PCR. The sample lists under 15,000 clones; 65% to 85% were seen once. For this clone: Its antigen is still unknown.

The specimen was blood, collected from a patient treated with checkpoint blockade. The receptor was isolated from a human donor with melanoma. V gene TRBV30 combines with J gene TRBJ2-7; no firm D call. CDR3 DNA: TGTGCCTGGAGTGTATCCTACGAGCAGTACTTC. It translates to CAWSVSYEQYF.